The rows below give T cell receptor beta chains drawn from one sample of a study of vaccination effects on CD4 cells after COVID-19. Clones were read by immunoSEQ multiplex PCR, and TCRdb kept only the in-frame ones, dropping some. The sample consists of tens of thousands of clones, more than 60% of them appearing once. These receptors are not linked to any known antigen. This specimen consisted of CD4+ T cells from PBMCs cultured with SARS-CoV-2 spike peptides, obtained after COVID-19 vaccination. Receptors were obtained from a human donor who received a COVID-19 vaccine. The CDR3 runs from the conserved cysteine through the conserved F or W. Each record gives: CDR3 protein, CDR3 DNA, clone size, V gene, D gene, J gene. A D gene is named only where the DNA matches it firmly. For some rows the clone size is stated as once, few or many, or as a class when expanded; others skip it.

CDR3 protein: CASSDGNPPYEQYF
CDR3 DNA: TGTGCCAGCAGTGACGGGAACCCACCCTACGAGCAGTACTTC
clone size: once
V gene: TRBV6-1
D gene: NA
J gene: TRBJ2-7

CDR3 protein: CASSLAETTGELFF
CDR3 DNA: TGCGCCAGCAGCTTGGCAGAGACCACCGGGGAGCTGTTTTTT
clone size: NA
V gene: TRBV5-1
D gene: NA
J gene: TRBJ2-2

CDR3 protein: CSASQGYGYTF
CDR3 DNA: TGCAGTGCTTCGCAGGGGTATGGCTACACCTTC
clone size: NA
V gene: TRBV20-1
D gene: NA
J gene: TRBJ1-2

CDR3 protein: CASSTGHNSPLHF
CDR3 DNA: TGTGCCAGCAGTACAGGGCATAATTCACCCCTCCACTTT
clone size: once
V gene: TRBV12-3/TRBV12-4
D gene: NA
J gene: TRBJ1-6

CDR3 protein: CASSLTGNSGNTIYF
CDR3 DNA: TGTGCCAGCAGCCTGACAGGTAACTCTGGAAACACCATATATTTT
clone size: few
V gene: TRBV3-1/TRBV3-2
D gene: NA
J gene: TRBJ1-3

CDR3 protein: CSASERLYGYTF
CDR3 DNA: TGCAGTGCTAGTGAGCGGCTCTATGGCTACACCTTC
clone size: NA
V gene: TRBV20-1
D gene: NA
J gene: TRBJ1-2

CDR3 protein: CASSISSNQPQHF
CDR3 DNA: TGTGCCAGTAGTATCTCTAGCAATCAGCCCCAGCATTTT
clone size: NA
V gene: TRBV19
D gene: NA
J gene: TRBJ1-5

CDR3 protein: CASSPGGSLNTGELFF
CDR3 DNA: TGCGCCAGCAGCCCGGGGGGTTCCTTGAACACCGGGGAGCTGTTTTTT
clone size: NA
V gene: TRBV5-1
D gene: TRBD2
J gene: TRBJ2-2

CDR3 protein: CASSRGQGYEQYF
CDR3 DNA: TGTGCCAGCAGCCGAGGACAGGGCTACGAGCAGTACTTC
clone size: NA
V gene: TRBV7-9
D gene: TRBD1
J gene: TRBJ2-7

CDR3 protein: CASMPGGNQPQHF
CDR3 DNA: TGTGCCAGCATGCCGGGGGGGAATCAGCCCCAGCATTTT
clone size: NA
V gene: TRBV2
D gene: NA
J gene: TRBJ1-5

CDR3 protein: CSVAGGSGGTEAFF
CDR3 DNA: TGCAGCGTTGCGGGAGGGTCAGGGGGCACTGAAGCTTTCTTT
clone size: medium-sized
V gene: TRBV29-1
D gene: TRBD1
J gene: TRBJ1-1

CDR3 protein: CSVARLAGTRYEQYF
CDR3 DNA: TGCAGCGTTGCTCGGCTAGCGGGAACAAGGTACGAGCAGTACTTC
clone size: NA
V gene: TRBV29-1
D gene: TRBD2
J gene: TRBJ2-7

CDR3 protein: CTSSQIRINYGYTF
CDR3 DNA: TGCACCAGCAGCCAGATCCGAATTAACTATGGCTACACCTTC
clone size: few
V gene: TRBV1
D gene: NA
J gene: TRBJ1-2

CDR3 protein: CASSELGRELSDTQYF
CDR3 DNA: TGTGCCAGCAGTGAATTGGGGCGGGAGTTGTCAGATACGCAGTATTTT
clone size: NA
V gene: TRBV25-1
D gene: TRBD2
J gene: TRBJ2-3

CDR3 protein: CAWRRVAYNEQFF
CDR3 DNA: TGTGCCTGGAGAAGGGTTGCCTACAATGAGCAGTTCTTC
clone size: NA
V gene: TRBV30
D gene: NA
J gene: TRBJ2-1

CDR3 protein: CASSLPGQGASDIQYF
CDR3 DNA: TGTGCCAGCAGCTTACCGGGACAGGGGGCATCAGACATTCAGTACTTC
clone size: NA
V gene: TRBV5-4
D gene: TRBD1
J gene: TRBJ2-4

CDR3 protein: CASLTGSSYNSPLHF
CDR3 DNA: TGTGCCAGCTTAACAGGGAGCTCCTATAATTCACCCCTCCACTTT
clone size: few
V gene: TRBV7-8
D gene: NA
J gene: TRBJ1-6

CDR3 protein: CASSIEGGKQYF
CDR3 DNA: TGTGCCAGTAGTATAGAAGGAGGGAAGCAGTACTTC
clone size: few
V gene: TRBV19
D gene: NA
J gene: TRBJ2-7

CDR3 protein: CASSDVGTYEQYF
CDR3 DNA: TGTGCCAGCAGTGATGTGGGGACCTACGAGCAGTACTTC
clone size: NA
V gene: TRBV2
D gene: NA
J gene: TRBJ2-7

CDR3 protein: CASSTIGTGAYNEQFF
CDR3 DNA: TGTGCCAGCAGCACAATCGGGACGGGGGCCTACAATGAGCAGTTCTTC
clone size: few
V gene: TRBV6-2/TRBV6-3
D gene: NA
J gene: TRBJ2-1

CDR3 protein: CASSGRSSNPGTEAFF
CDR3 DNA: TGTGCCAGCAGTGGGAGATCCTCAAACCCGGGGACTGAAGCTTTCTTT
clone size: NA
V gene: TRBV2
D gene: NA
J gene: TRBJ1-1

CDR3 protein: CASSQRTHNQPQHF
CDR3 DNA: TGTGCCAGCAGCCAACGGACACACAATCAGCCCCAGCATTTT
clone size: NA
V gene: TRBV3-1/TRBV3-2
D gene: NA
J gene: TRBJ1-5

CDR3 protein: CASSSTYTDTQYF
CDR3 DNA: TGTGCCAGTAGTTCGACTTACACAGATACGCAGTATTTT
clone size: NA
V gene: TRBV19
D gene: NA
J gene: TRBJ2-3

CDR3 protein: CASSFGTSGYNEQFF
CDR3 DNA: TGTGCCAGCAGCTTCGGGACTAGCGGTTACAATGAGCAGTTCTTC
clone size: NA
V gene: TRBV7-2
D gene: TRBD2
J gene: TRBJ2-1

CDR3 protein: CASIRKDRSPASGYNEQFF
CDR3 DNA: TGCGCCAGCATCCGGAAGGACAGGTCTCCAGCTTCAGGTTACAATGAGCAGTTCTTC
clone size: NA
V gene: TRBV5-1
D gene: TRBD1
J gene: TRBJ2-1